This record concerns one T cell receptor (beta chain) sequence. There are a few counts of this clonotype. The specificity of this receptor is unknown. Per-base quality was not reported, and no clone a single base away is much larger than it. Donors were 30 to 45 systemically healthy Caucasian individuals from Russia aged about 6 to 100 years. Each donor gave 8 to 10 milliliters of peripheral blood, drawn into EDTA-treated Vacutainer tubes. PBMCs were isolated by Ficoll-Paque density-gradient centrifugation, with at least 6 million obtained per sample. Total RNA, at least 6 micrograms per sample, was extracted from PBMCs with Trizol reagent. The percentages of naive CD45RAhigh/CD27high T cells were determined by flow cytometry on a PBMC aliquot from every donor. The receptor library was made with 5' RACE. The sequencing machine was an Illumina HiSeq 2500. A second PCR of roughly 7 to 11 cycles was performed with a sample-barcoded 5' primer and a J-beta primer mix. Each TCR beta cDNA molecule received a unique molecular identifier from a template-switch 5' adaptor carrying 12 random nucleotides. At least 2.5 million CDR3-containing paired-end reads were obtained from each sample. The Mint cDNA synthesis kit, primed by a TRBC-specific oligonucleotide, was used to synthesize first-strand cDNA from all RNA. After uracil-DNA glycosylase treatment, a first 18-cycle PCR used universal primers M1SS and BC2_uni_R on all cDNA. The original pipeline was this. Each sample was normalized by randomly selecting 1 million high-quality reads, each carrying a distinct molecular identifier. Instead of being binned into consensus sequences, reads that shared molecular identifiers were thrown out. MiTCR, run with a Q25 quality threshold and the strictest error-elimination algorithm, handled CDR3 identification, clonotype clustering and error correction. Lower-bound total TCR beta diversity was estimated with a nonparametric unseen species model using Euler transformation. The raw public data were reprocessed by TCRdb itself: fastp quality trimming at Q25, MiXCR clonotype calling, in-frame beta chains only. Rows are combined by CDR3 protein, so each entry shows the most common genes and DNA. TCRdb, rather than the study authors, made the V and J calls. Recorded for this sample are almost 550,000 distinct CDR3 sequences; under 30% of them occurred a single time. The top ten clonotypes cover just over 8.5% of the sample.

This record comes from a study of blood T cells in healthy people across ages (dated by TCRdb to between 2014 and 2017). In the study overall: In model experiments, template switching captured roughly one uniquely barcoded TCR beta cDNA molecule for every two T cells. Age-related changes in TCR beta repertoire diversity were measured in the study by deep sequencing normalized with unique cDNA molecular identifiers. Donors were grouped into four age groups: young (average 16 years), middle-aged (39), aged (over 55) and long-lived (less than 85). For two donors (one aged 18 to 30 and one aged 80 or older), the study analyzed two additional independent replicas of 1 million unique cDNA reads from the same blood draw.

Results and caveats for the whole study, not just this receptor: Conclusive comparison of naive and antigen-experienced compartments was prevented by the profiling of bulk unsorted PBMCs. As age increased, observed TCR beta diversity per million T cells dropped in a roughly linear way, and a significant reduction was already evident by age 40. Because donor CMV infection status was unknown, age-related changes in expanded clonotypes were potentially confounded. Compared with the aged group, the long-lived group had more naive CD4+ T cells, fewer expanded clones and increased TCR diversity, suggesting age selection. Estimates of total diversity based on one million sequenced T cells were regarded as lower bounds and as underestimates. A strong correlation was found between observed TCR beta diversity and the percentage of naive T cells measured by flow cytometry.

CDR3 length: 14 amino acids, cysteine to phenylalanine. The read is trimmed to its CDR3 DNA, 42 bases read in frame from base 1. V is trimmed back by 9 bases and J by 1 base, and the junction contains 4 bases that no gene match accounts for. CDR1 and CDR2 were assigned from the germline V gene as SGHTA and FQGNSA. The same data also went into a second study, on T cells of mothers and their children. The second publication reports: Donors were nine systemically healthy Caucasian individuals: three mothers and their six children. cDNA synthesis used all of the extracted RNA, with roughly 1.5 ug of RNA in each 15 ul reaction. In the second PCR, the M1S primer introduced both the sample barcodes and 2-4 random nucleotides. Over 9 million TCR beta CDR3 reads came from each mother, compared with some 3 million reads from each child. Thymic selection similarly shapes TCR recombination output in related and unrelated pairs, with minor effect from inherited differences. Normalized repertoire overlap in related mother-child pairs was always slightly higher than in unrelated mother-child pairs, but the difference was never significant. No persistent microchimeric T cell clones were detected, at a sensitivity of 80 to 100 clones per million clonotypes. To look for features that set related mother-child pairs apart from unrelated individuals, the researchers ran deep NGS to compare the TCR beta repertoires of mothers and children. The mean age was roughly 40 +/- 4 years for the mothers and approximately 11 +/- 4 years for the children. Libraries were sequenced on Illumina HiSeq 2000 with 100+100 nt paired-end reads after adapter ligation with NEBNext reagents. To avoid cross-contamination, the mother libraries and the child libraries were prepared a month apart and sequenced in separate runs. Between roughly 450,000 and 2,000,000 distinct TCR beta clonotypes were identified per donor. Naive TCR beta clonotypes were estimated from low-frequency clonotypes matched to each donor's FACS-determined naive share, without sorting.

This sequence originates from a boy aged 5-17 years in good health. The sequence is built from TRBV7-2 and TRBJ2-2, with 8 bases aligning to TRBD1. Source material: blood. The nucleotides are TGTGCCAGAAGACAGGGGCGGAACACCGGGGAGCTGTTTTTT. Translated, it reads CARRQGRNTGELFF.